A single sample gave rise to the 31 T cell receptor beta chains below, sequenced in a study of shared clonotypes between healthy human individuals. Clones were read by immunoSEQ multiplex PCR, and TCRdb kept only the in-frame ones, dropping some. The sample shows about 820,000 clones, around 92% of them seen only once. CD45RO-negative cells were positively selected for CCR7, leaving out terminally differentiated effector memory CD45RA+ cells. Sequences were obtained from naive CD8+ T cells sorted from blood. These receptors were collected from a young man in good health.

The J gene is TRBJ2-3, the V gene TRBV25-1; 7 bases agree with TRBD2. The germline V gene encodes CDR1 MGHDK and CDR2 SYGVNS. The CDR3 consists of 12 residues. V gave up 3 bases and J gave up 8 bases; unmatched junction bases: 2. The CDR3 loop reads CASSEGGGTQYF. CDR3 nucleotide sequence: TGTGCCAGCAGTGAGGGGGGGGGTACGCAGTATTTT.

The gene calls are TRBV4-2 and TRBJ1-2; no clear D. Germline CDR1 and CDR2: LGHNA and YNFKEQ. V was pared by 0 bases and J by 6 bases, with 11 bases between. The CDR3 contains 14 residues. The CDR3 DNA follows: TGTGCCAGCAGCCAAGAAATCGACGGCGATGGCTACACCTTC. This codes for CASSQEIDGDGYTF.

CDR3: CASSQFGTSGRRGYNEQFF. The CDR3 DNA follows: TGTGCCAGCAGCCAATTTGGGACTAGCGGGAGGAGAGGCTACAATGAGCAGTTCTTC. The chain recombines TRBV14 with TRBJ2-1, with TRBD2 matching over 15 bases. Germline-derived CDR1 and CDR2 are SGHDN and FVKESK. The CDR3 sequence is 19 residues long. Losses at the gene ends were 2 bases for V and 3 bases for J; bases not matched to a gene: 8.

The V gene is TRBV7-9, the J gene TRBJ2-1; D might be TRBD1 (6 bases). CDR1 SEHNR and CDR2 FQNEAQ come from the germline V gene (reference sequence). The CDR3 loop spans 16 amino acids. Deletions cut 4 bases from V and 2 bases from J, with 15 bases between. The CDR3 spells CASSSPWDIAYNEQFF. DNA for the CDR3: TGTGCCAGCAGCTCTCCCTGGGACATCGCCTACAATGAGCAGTTCTTC.

The chain links TRBV29-1 to TRBJ2-7, with TRBD1 matching 7 bases. CDR1 and CDR2 (germline): SQVTM, ANQGSEA. The CDR3 totals 11 residues. After removal of 4 bases from V and 5 bases from J, the junction contained 2 bases not matched to a gene. The CDR3 loop reads CSVAGGNEQYF. DNA of the CDR3: TGCAGCGTTGCAGGGGGAAACGAGCAGTACTTC.

The chain is built from TRBV23-1 and TRBJ1-1; 10 bases are a match to TRBD1. TRBV23-1 is an ORF, and what it does is uncertain. After removal of 0 bases from V and 3 bases from J, the junction contained 4 bases not matched to a gene. The CDR3 has 16 amino acids. The CDR3 DNA reads as TGCGCCAGCAGTCAATCGCGGGACAGGGGAGACACTGAAGCTTTCTTT. Translated: CASSQSRDRGDTEAFF.

This clone was picked up one time. J is TRBJ2-3 and V is TRBV7-2; 13 nucleotides agree with TRBD2. V was pared by 5 bases and J by 4 bases, with 3 bases of the junction left unmatched. CDR1 is SGHTA, CDR2 FQGNSA, per germline. CDR3 length: 15 residues. The CDR3 here is CASSLTSGRADTQYF. The CDR3 DNA is TGTGCCAGCAGCCTAACTAGCGGGAGGGCAGATACGCAGTATTTT.

J is TRBJ1-5 and V is TRBV28, with TRBD1 identical over 8 bases. CDR3 length: 18 amino acids. V lost 3 bases to trimming and J lost 4 bases; unmatched junction nucleotides: 14. Germline values: CDR1 MDHEN, CDR2 SYDVKM. In DNA form, the CDR3 reads TGTGCCAGCAGTTTCTGGGGCAAGACAGGGGCAACTAATCAGCCCCAGCATTTT. Amino acids: CASSFWGKTGATNQPQHF.

The V call is TRBV15, the J call TRBJ2-7, with 7 nucleotides matching TRBD1. The J segment lost 6 bases and the V segment lost 1 base, leaving 9 bases of the junction unmatched. CDR3 length: 15 amino acids. Germline lookup yields CDR1 LNHNV and CDR2 YYDKDF (reference sequence). The CDR3 spells CATSRGHRGDFEQYF. The CDR3 DNA is TGTGCCACCAGCAGAGGCCACAGGGGTGACTTCGAGCAGTACTTC. Together with reference TRBV15 and TRBJ2-7, the CDR3 gives the full variable domain: DAMVIQNPRYQVTQFGKPVTLSCSQTLNHNVMYWYQQKSSQAPKLLFHYYDKDFNNEADTPDNFQSRRPNTSFCFLDIRSPGLGDTAMYLCATSRGHRGDFEQYFGPGTRLTVT.

This chain links TRBV27 with TRBJ2-3; TRBD2 might be the D (5 bases). V was shortened by 5 bases and J by 4 bases, with 10 bases between the two germline ends. Per germline, CDR1 MNHEY and CDR2 SMNVEV (reference sequence). The CDR3 contains 13 residues. CDR3 DNA sequence: TGTGCCAGCAGTCCCCTGGGAGCAGATACGCAGTATTTT. The encoded protein is CASSPLGADTQYF.

This chain joins TRBV27 and TRBJ1-2, with TRBD1 identical over 8 bases. CDR3 length: 16 residues. Germline V CDR1 and CDR2: MNHEY, SMNVEV (reference sequence). The junction had 15 bases not matched to a gene; V was cut back by 4 bases and J by 8 bases. The CDR3 DNA follows: TGTGCCAGCAGTTCCGGGCCCGGGACAGGCTTTCGAGGCTACACCTTC. Its translation: CASSSGPGTGFRGYTF.

This chain links TRBV7-8 with TRBJ1-5, with TRBD1 matching 9 bases. J was trimmed by 6 bases and V by 3 bases; bases with no gene match: 6. CDR3 size: 15 residues. Germline CDR1 SGHVS, CDR2 FQNEAQ. This CDR3 reads CASSFGTGQGQPQHF. CDR3 bases: TGTGCCAGCAGCTTTGGGACAGGGCAAGGTCAGCCCCAGCATTTT.

This clone came up a few times. The CDR3: CASSRRRNTEAFF. CDR3 nucleotides: TGTGCCAGCAGTCGACGGAGGAACACTGAAGCTTTCTTT. V usage is TRBV27 and J usage is TRBJ1-1, with D unresolved. The V and J ends lost 5 bases and 1 base respectively, with 8 bases between them. This CDR3 region has 13 residues. Germline loops: CDR1 MNHEY, CDR2 SMNVEV (reference sequence).

The CDR3 coding sequence is TGTGCCAGCAGTTATAAGGGGGTCGACGAGCAGTACTTC. Its protein is CASSYKGVDEQYF. The chain carries TRBV6-5 and TRBJ2-7; possibly TRBD1 for D (6 bases). The germline CDR1 and CDR2 sequences are MNHEY and SVGAGI. V lost 3 bases and J 5 bases, leaving 11 bases between the germline ends. The CDR3 spans 13 residues.

V usage is TRBV19 and J usage is TRBJ2-1; the D gene could be TRBD1 or TRBD2 (6 bases each). The CDR3 totals 16 residues. Germline CDR1 is LNHDA and CDR2 is SQIVND (reference sequence). The CDR3 DNA is TGTGCATCACGGGACACTCTTTCGGAGGGGTACAATGAGCAGTTCTTC. This translates into CASRDTLSEGYNEQFF. The variable domain in full, completed from reference TRBV19 and TRBJ2-1, reads DGGITQSPKYLFRKEGQNVTLSCEQNLNHDAMYWYRQDPGQGLRLIYYSQIVNDFQKGDIAEGYSVSREKKESFPLTVTSAQKNPTAFYLCASRDTLSEGYNEQFFGPGTRLTVL.

The chain couples TRBV7-2 to TRBJ2-7, with 9 bases identical to TRBD2. The junction had 7 bases not matched to a gene; V was cut back by 5 bases and J by 2 bases. The germline V gene encodes CDR1 SGHTA and CDR2 FQGNSA. The CDR3 runs 15 residues. In DNA, the CDR3 is TGTGCCAGCAGCCTCAGACTAGCGGCGCCCTACGAGCAGTACTTC. Amino acid sequence: CASSLRLAAPYEQYF.

The chain combines TRBV7-2 with TRBJ2-1, with 10 bases lining up with TRBD2. The CDR3 has 14 amino acids. V lost 5 bases, J lost 9 bases, and 7 bases stayed unmatched. Germline V gene lookup returns CDR1 SGHTA and CDR2 FQGNSA. In DNA, the CDR3 is TGTGCCAGCAGCCCCCTAGCGGGAGCCTCTGAGCAGTTCTTC. Translated: CASSPLAGASEQFF.

This chain uses TRBV7-2 with TRBJ2-3, with 10 nucleotides matching TRBD2. CDR3 length equals 17 residues. Germline CDR1 reads SGHTA; CDR2 reads FQGNSA. The ends lost 5 bases at V and 1 base at J; junction bases unmatched: 9. CDR3 residues: CASSPTLGLAGTDTQYF. In DNA form, the CDR3 reads TGTGCCAGCAGCCCCACCCTCGGACTAGCGGGCACAGATACGCAGTATTTT.

V gene TRBV18 combines with J gene TRBJ2-1; possible D gene TRBD2, 6 bases. The CDR3 is 14 residues long. Germline loops: CDR1 KGHSH, CDR2 LQKENI. Trimming shortened V by 3 bases and J by 9 bases, and 15 bases separated the two germline ends. The CDR3 here is CASSPGTSNGEQFF. In DNA form, the CDR3 reads TGTGCCAGCTCACCGGGGACTTCCAATGGTGAGCAGTTCTTC.

The chain links TRBV28 to TRBJ2-3, with 8 bases aligning to TRBD2. Germline CDR1 reads MDHEN; CDR2 reads SYDVKM. The junction had 6 bases not matched to a gene; V was cut back by 2 bases and J by 2 bases. This CDR3 is built from 16 residues. The CDR3 DNA sequence: TGTGCCAGCAGTTTAGGTACTAGCGGTCACACAGATACGCAGTATTTT. This codes for CASSLGTSGHTDTQYF.

A remark on this clone: A read error is likely, as this CDR3 ends without the conserved phenylalanine or tryptophan. The DNA is left out, because the CDR3 cannot be placed on it with certainty; the CDR3 is given as TCRdb lists it. This chain links TRBV28 with TRBJ2-7; TRBD2 reflects the table's D call only, with no check against the DNA. The CDR3 is 12 residues long, counting both termini. Germline V gene data show CDR1 as MDHEN and CDR2 as SYDVKM. The CDR3 spells CASGFGEAKPHL.

Notes on this clone: One end of the junction is discordant with germline, which a read error may explain. The genes are TRBV7-7 and TRBJ1-4; TRBD1 might be the D (5 bases). CDR1 is SSHAT, CDR2 FNYEAQ, per germline (reference sequence). The CDR3 consists of 14 residues. The CDR3 reads CASSAGLRDEKLFF. DNA of the CDR3: TGTGCTAGCAGCGCAGGGCTGAGAGATGAAAAACTGTTTTTT.

The J gene is TRBJ1-2, the V gene TRBV4-3; D gene uncertain. V dropped 2 bases and J dropped 4 bases, with 8 bases sitting between them. CDR1 and CDR2 (germline): LGHNA, YSLEER. CDR3 size: 13 residues. The CDR3 sequence: CASSQSTGYGYTF. CDR3 in DNA: TGCGCCAGCAGCCAAAGTACGGGCTATGGCTACACCTTC.

V gene TRBV28 combines with J gene TRBJ2-6; tentatively, D is TRBD2 (5 bases). Trimming removed 4 bases from V and 0 bases from J, with 16 bases in between. Germline V CDR1 and CDR2: MDHEN, SYDVKM. The length of the CDR3 is 18 residues. The CDR3 nucleotides are TGTGCCAGCAGTTCCCCCTCTCGAGGGAACTCTGGGGCCAACGTCCTGACTTTC. Translated: CASSSPSRGNSGANVLTF.

The rearrangement uses TRBV6-1 and TRBJ2-1; D is unresolved. The CDR3 extends over 13 amino acids. V lost 9 bases, J lost 7 bases, and 16 bases lay in between. In germline, CDR1 is MNHNS, CDR2 SASEGT. CDR3 coding DNA: TGTGCCAGAACGGGCCCCTCAAGAAATGAGCAGTTCTTC. It is translated as CARTGPSRNEQFF.

Only one count was recorded for this clone. The CDR3 nucleotides read TGTGCCACCAGCCCCCAGGGACTAGAAAATGAGCAGTTCTTC. This encodes CATSPQGLENEQFF. The chain carries TRBV15 and TRBJ2-1; 8 bases map to TRBD2. Germline V gene data show CDR1 as LNHNV and CDR2 as YYDKDF (reference sequence). CDR3 length: 14 amino acids. V trimming: 5 bases; J trimming: 7 bases; junction bases outside the gene matches: 7.

CDR3 region: CASSNETQYF. CDR3 in DNA: TGTGCCAGCAGTAACGAGACCCAGTACTTC. The genes are TRBV7-9 and TRBJ2-5; D uncertain. With 6 bases removed from V and 5 bases from J, the gap between germline ends came to 4 bases. The CDR3 has 10 residues. Germline V gene data show CDR1 as SEHNR and CDR2 as FQNEAQ (reference sequence).

The genes are TRBV30 and TRBJ2-1, with TRBD1 matching 10 bases. The length of the CDR3 is 11 residues. Unmatched junction bases numbered 0, after V lost 1 base and J lost 12 bases. Looked up from germline, CDR1 is GTSNPN and CDR2 is SVGIG (reference sequence). CDR3 region: CAWSGDRGQFF. The CDR3 coding sequence is TGTGCCTGGAGTGGGGACAGGGGGCAGTTCTTC.

This clone was detected once. V and J are TRBV27 and TRBJ2-1; TRBD1 matches 7 bases. The length of the CDR3 is 14 residues. V lost 4 bases to trimming and J lost 8 bases; unmatched junction nucleotides: 8. Germline lookup yields CDR1 MNHEY and CDR2 SMNVEV (reference sequence). CDR3 nucleotide sequence: TGTGCCAGCAGTTCCAGACAGGGCCGCGATGAGCAGTTCTTC. Protein sequence: CASSSRQGRDEQFF.

The V call is TRBV7-9, the J call TRBJ2-1; D unresolved. CDR1 and CDR2 from the germline V gene are SEHNR and FQNEAQ (reference sequence). Trimming stripped 1 base from V and 8 bases from J, with 6 bases between. This CDR3 has 12 amino acids. This CDR3 reads CASSLGLYEQFF. The CDR3 DNA sequence: TGTGCCAGCAGCTTAGGCCTCTATGAGCAGTTCTTC.

The chain joins TRBV6-1 to TRBJ2-7, with TRBD2 identical over 12 bases. CDR1 MNHNS and CDR2 SASEGT come from the germline V gene. This CDR3 is 15 amino acids long. After removal of 1 base from V and 5 bases from J, the junction contained 3 bases not matched to a gene. The CDR3 DNA sequence: TGTGCCAGCAGTGAAGTGACTAGCGGGAGCCACGAGCAGTACTTC. Residues: CASSEVTSGSHEQYF.